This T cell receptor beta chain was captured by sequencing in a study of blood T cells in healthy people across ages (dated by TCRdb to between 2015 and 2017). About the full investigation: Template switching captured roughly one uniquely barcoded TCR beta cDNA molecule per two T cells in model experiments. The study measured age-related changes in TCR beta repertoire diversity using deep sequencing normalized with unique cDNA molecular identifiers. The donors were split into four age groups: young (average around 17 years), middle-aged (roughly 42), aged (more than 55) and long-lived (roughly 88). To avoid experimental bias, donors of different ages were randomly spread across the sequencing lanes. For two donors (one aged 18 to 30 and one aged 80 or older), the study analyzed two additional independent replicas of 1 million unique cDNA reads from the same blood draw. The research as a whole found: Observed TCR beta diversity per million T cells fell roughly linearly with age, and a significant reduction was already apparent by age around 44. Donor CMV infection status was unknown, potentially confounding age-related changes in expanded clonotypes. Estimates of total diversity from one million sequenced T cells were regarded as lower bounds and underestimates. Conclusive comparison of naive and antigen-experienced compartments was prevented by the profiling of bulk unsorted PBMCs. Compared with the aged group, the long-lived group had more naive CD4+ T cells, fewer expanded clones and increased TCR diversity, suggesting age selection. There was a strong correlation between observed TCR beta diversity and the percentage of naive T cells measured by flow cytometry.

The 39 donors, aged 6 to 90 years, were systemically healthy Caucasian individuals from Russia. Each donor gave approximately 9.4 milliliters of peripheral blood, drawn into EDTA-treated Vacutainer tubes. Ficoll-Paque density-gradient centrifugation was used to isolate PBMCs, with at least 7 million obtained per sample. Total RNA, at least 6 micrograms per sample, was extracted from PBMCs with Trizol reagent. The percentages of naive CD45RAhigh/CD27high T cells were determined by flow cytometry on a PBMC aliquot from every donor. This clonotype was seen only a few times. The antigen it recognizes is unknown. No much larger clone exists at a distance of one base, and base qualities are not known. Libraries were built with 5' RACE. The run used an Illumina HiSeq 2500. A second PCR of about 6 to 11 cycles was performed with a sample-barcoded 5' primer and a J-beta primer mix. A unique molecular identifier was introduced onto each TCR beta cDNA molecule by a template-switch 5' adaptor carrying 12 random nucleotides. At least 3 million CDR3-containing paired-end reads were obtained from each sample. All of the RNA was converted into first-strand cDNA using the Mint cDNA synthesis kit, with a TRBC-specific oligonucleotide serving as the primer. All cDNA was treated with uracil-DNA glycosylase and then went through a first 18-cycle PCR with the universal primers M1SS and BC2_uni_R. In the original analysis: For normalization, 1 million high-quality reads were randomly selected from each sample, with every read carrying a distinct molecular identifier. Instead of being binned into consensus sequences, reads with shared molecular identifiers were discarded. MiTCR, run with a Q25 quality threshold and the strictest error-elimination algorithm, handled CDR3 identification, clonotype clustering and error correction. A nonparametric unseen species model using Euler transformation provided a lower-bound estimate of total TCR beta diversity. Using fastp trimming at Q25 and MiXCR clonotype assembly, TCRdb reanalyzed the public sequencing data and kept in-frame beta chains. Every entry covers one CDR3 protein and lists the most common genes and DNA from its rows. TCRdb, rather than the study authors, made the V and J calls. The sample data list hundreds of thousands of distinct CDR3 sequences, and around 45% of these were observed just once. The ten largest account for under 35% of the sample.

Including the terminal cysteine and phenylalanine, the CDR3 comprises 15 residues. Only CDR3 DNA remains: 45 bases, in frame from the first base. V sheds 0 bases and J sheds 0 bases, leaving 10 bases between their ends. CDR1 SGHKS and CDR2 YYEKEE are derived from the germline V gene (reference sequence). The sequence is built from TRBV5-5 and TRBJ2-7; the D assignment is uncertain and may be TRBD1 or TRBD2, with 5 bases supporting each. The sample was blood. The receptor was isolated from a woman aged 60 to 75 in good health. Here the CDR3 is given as CASSLAPGTSYEQYF. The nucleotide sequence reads TGTGCCAGCAGCTTGGCCCCCGGGACCTCCTACGAGCAGTACTTC.